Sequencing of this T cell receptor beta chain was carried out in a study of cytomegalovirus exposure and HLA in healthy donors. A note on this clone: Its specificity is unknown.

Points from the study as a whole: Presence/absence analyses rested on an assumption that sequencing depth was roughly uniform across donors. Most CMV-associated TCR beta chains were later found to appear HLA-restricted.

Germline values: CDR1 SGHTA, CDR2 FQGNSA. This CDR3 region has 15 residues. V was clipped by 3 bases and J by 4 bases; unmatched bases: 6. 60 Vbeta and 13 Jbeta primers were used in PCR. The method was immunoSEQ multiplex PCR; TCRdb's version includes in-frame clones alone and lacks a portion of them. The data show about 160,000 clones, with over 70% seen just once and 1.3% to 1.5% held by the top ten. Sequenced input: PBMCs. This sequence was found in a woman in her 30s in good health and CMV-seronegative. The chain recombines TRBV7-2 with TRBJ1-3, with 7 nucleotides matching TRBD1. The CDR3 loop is CASSLGQPLGNTIYF. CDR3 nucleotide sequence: TGTGCCAGCAGCTTGGGACAGCCGTTGGGAAACACCATATATTTT.